The clone carrying this T cell receptor (beta chain) was counted ten times or more. Its antigen is still unknown. This sample is part of a study of T cells in Graves' hyperthyroidism and ophthalmopathy. Study summary: Specimen type is peripheral blood, collected at initial diagnosis prior to any treatment.

Points from the study as a whole: The model identified upcoming ophthalmopathy a median approximately 6.5 months ahead of onset.

RNA transcripts yielded amplified TCR beta CDR3 regions. The HTBI set primed first-round TCR CDR3 RT-PCR. TCRdb recomputed calls from the multiplex PCR reads with MiXCR, one row per CDR3 protein. Of about 130,000 distinct CDR3 sequences in the sample, approximately 24% were seen once. This TCR came from a woman aged 50 to 60 with Graves' hyperthyroidism that later progressed to Graves' ophthalmopathy. Sequenced material: blood.

DNA of the CDR3: TGCAGTGCGCGACTAGCGGGAGTTACGCAGTATTTT. Amino acid sequence: CSARLAGVTQYF. The chain links TRBV20-1 to TRBJ2-3, with 12 bases identical to TRBD2. The CDR3 consists of 12 residues. V trimming: 6 bases; J trimming: 8 bases; junction bases outside the gene matches: 3. Germline CDR1 reads DFQATT; CDR2 reads SNEGSKA (reference sequence).